The next 28 T cell receptor beta chains were all read from a single sample in a study of blood T cells in healthy people across ages (dated by TCRdb to 2015 to 2017). Libraries were built with 5' RACE. Reads for this sample came from an Illumina HiSeq 2500. A second roughly 6 to 12 cycle PCR used a sample-barcoded 5' primer and a J-beta primer mix. TCRdb reran the public reads through fastp at Q25 and MiXCR, keeping productive beta chains. Every entry covers one CDR3 protein and lists the most common genes and DNA from its rows. For this sample there are about 930,000 distinct CDR3 sequences; 25% to 30% appear just once. The leading ten clones occupy about a tenth of the sample. The sample also formed part of further work on T cells of mothers and their children.

Input material: blood. These TCRs come from a woman between 35 and 50 years old in good health.

This chain connects TRBV5-1 to TRBJ1-5, with D maybe TRBD1 (5 bases). CDR1 and CDR2 (germline): SGHRS, YFSETQ. This CDR3 contains 15 residues. Trimming removed 4 bases at V and 6 bases at J, with 17 bases between. The CDR3 protein is CASSVGGDNSQPQHF. The CDR3 DNA follows: TGCGCCAGCAGCGTGGGGGGAGATAACAGTCAGCCCCAGCATTTT.

The chain carries TRBV5-1 and TRBJ1-6; 10 bases are a match to TRBD1. The CDR3 has 16 amino acids. Germline V gene sequence: CDR1 SGHRS, CDR2 YFSETQ. V shed 4 bases and J 10 bases; nucleotides not matched to a gene: 11. The CDR3 sequence is CASSQGQGDLWSPLHF. The CDR3 DNA reads as TGCGCCAGCAGCCAAGGACAGGGGGATTTGTGGTCACCCCTCCACTTT.

Many counts were recorded for this clonotype. The V gene is TRBV11-2, the J gene TRBJ1-1; D not certain. This CDR3 comprises 14 residues. Trimming stripped 1 base from V and 4 bases from J, with 10 bases between. Germline-derived CDR1 and CDR2 are SGHAT and FQNNGV. The CDR3 sequence: CASSLGSVVTEAFF. Here the CDR3 DNA reads TGTGCCAGCAGCTTAGGTTCCGTTGTCACTGAAGCTTTCTTT.

This clonotype was picked up many times. This chain uses TRBV20-1 with TRBJ1-2; TRBD1 agrees at 7 bases. V gave up 0 bases and J gave up 0 bases; unmatched junction bases: 13. Germline lookup yields CDR1 DFQATT and CDR2 SNEGSKA (reference sequence). The CDR3 is 18 amino acids. CDR3 in amino acids: CSARDFRTGGLANYGYTF. For the CDR3, the DNA is TGCAGTGCTAGAGATTTTCGGACAGGCGGCCTAGCTAACTATGGCTACACCTTC.

The sample holds many counts of this clonotype. The chain uses TRBV12-3 or TRBV12-4 and TRBJ2-7; a weak D match, TRBD1 (6 bases). The CDR3 sequence is 15 residues long. The germline V and J ends were trimmed by 4 bases and 3 bases, with 16 bases remaining between them. CDR3: CASSSDRPKIYEQYF. The CDR3 nucleotides are TGTGCCAGCAGTTCGGACAGACCAAAGATCTACGAGCAGTACTTC.

With regard to this clonotype: This sequence may be a read error, since a much larger clone differs from it by one base. Without the conserved terminal phenylalanine or tryptophan, this CDR3 likely stems from a read error. V is TRBV20-1 and J is TRBJ2-7, with D hard to call. The germline V gene has CDR1 DFQATT and CDR2 SNEGSKA (reference sequence). This CDR3 is 12 amino acids long. Trimming shortened V by 1 base and J by 6 bases, and 10 bases separated the two germline ends. Here the CDR3 DNA reads TGCAGTGCTAGAGCTGGGGTCCGCGAGCAGTACCTC. This sequence encodes CSARAGVREQYL.

This clonotype was picked up a small number of times. Written as DNA, the CDR3 is TGCAGTGCTAATGGTGGGGGGGCCGGAATGAATGAGCAGTTCTTC. Its protein is CSANGGGAGMNEQFF. The chain couples TRBV20-1 to TRBJ2-1, with D perhaps TRBD2 (7 bases). The V gene's germline CDR1 is DFQATT and CDR2 SNEGSKA (reference sequence). The CDR3 spans 15 residues. The V end was cut by 4 bases, the J end by 7 bases, with 20 bases between.

V is TRBV5-1 and J is TRBJ2-7; 7 bases fit TRBD1. The trim removed 0 bases at V and 3 bases at J, leaving 6 bases unmatched. This CDR3 spans 15 amino acids. Germline CDR1 SGHRS, CDR2 YFSETQ. Here the CDR3 reads CASSLAGTEFYEQYF. In DNA, the CDR3 is TGCGCCAGCAGCTTGGCCGGGACAGAGTTCTACGAGCAGTACTTC.

This chain uses TRBV7-2 with TRBJ2-3; D is perhaps TRBD1 (5 bases). Deletions cut 2 bases from V and 2 bases from J, with 17 bases between. CDR1 and CDR2 (germline): SGHTA, FQGNSA. There are 17 residues in the CDR3. In DNA, the CDR3 is TGTGCCAGCAGCTTAAATGGGGCTAACCCTAACACAGATACGCAGTATTTT. Protein: CASSLNGANPNTDTQYF.

This clonotype has a handful of counts. In DNA form, the CDR3 reads TGTGCCAGCAGTCTCGCACAGGGGAATGGCTACACCTTC. Translation gives CASSLAQGNGYTF. The gene calls are TRBV27 and TRBJ1-2, with 7 bases lining up with TRBD1. The trim removed 5 bases at V and 6 bases at J, leaving 6 bases unmatched. Germline-derived CDR1 and CDR2 are MNHEY and SMNVEV (reference sequence). CDR3 length equals 13 residues.

In its sample, this clonotype was seen a few times. A much larger clone differs by one base, so this may be a read error. The rearrangement uses TRBV7-7 and TRBJ2-5; D unclear. The CDR3 length is 14 residues. Germline CDR1 and CDR2: SSHAT and FNYEAQ (reference sequence). CDR3 sequence: CASSPRNKDNEQYF. In DNA, the CDR3 is TGTGCTAGCAGCCCCAGAAACAAAGACAATGAGCAGTACTTC.

The chain is built from TRBV4-2 and TRBJ2-3; 11 bases map to TRBD2. CDR3 length equals 17 residues. CDR1 and CDR2 (germline): LGHNA, YNFKEQ. Trimming at V came to 1 base and at J to 0 bases, leaving 3 bases not matched to a gene. Written as DNA, the CDR3 is TGTGCCAGCAGCCAAGGAAGGACTAGCGGGAGCACAGATACGCAGTATTTT. Its translation: CASSQGRTSGSTDTQYF.

V is TRBV7-2 and J is TRBJ2-6, with D perhaps TRBD1 (6 bases). Germline-derived CDR1 and CDR2 are SGHTA and FQGNSA. The V gene lost 5 bases and the J gene lost 3 bases, with 11 bases spanning the gap. This CDR3 has 15 amino acids. CDR3 amino acids: CASSPQGNGANVLTF. As DNA, the CDR3 is TGTGCCAGCAGCCCACAGGGCAATGGGGCCAACGTCCTGACTTTC.

Comment on this clonotype: One end of the junction is discordant with germline, which a read error may explain. The chain recombines TRBV7-9 with TRBJ1-1; no reliable D call. The germline V gene encodes CDR1 SEHNR and CDR2 FQNEAQ (reference sequence). This CDR3 contains 14 residues. The CDR3, as DNA: TGTACCAGCAGCTTAGAACGGCGGAACACTGAAGCTTTCTTT. This encodes CTSSLERRNTEAFF. The full variable domain, in which reference TRBV7-9 and TRBJ1-1 provide the parts outside the CDR3, is DTGVSQNPRHKITKRGQNVTFRCDPISEHNRLYWYRQTLGQGPEFLTYFQNEAQLEKSRLLSDRFSAERPKGSFSTLEIQRTEQGDSAMYLCTSSLERRNTEAFFGQGTRLTVV.

The V gene is TRBV2, the J gene TRBJ1-5; possible D gene TRBD1, 5 bases. From germline, CDR1 is SNHLY and CDR2 FYNNEI. Trimming left V 6 bases short and J 6 bases short, with 15 bases between. The CDR3 consists of 14 residues. CDR3 in amino acids: CASRGQGYVQPQHF. The CDR3 region has the DNA TGTGCCAGCAGGGGGCAGGGATACGTTCAGCCCCAGCATTTT.

This clonotype was recorded many times. V is TRBV6-6 and J is TRBJ1-6; D remains ambiguous. CDR3 length: 14 amino acids. CDR1 and CDR2 from the germline V gene are MNHNY and SVGAGI (reference sequence). V was shortened by 5 bases and J by 9 bases, with 14 bases between the two germline ends. DNA for the CDR3: TGTGCCAGCAGTAACATCAAATTCGGTTCACCCCTCCACTTT. Its protein is CASSNIKFGSPLHF.

This clonotype was picked up many times. The V and J genes are TRBV10-3 and TRBJ2-5; maybe TRBD1 (6 bases). V gave up 2 bases and J gave up 5 bases, with 21 bases separating them. The CDR3 loop spans 17 amino acids. CDR1 and CDR2 from the germline V gene are ENHRY and SYGVKD. CDR3 nucleotides: TGTGCCATCAGTGAGCCGGACGAGGCAGGGGTATCTGAGACCCAGTACTTC. Its protein product is CAISEPDEAGVSETQYF.

The table lists this clonotype with many counts. The chain recombines TRBV18 with TRBJ2-7, with a tentative D call TRBD2 (5 bases). Germline V gene sequence: CDR1 KGHSH, CDR2 LQKENI. The CDR3 runs 13 residues. V lost 5 bases to trimming and J lost 3 bases, with 11 bases between them. The CDR3 sequence is CASSDPAGYEQYF. As DNA, the CDR3 is TGTGCCAGCTCAGATCCGGCGGGCTACGAGCAGTACTTC. The variable domain in full, completed from reference TRBV18 and TRBJ2-7, reads NAGVMQNPRHLVRRRGQEARLRCSPMKGHSHVYWYRQLPEEGLKFMVYLQKENIIDESGMPKERFSAEFPKEGPSILRIQQVVRGDSAAYFCASSDPAGYEQYFGPGTRLTVT.

This clonotype was recorded many times. V is TRBV20-1 and J is TRBJ2-7; 11 positions match TRBD1. From germline, CDR1 is DFQATT and CDR2 SNEGSKA (reference sequence). The J segment lost 2 bases and the V segment lost 1 base, leaving 4 bases of the junction unmatched. This CDR3 spans 15 amino acids. The CDR3 is CSARVPGQGAYEQYF. Here the CDR3 DNA reads TGCAGTGCTAGAGTACCGGGACAGGGGGCCTACGAGCAGTACTTC.

This clonotype was seen a few times. With a far larger clone one base away, a read error is the likely cause. The V and J genes are TRBV14 and TRBJ2-1, with D possibly being TRBD2 (5 bases). Looked up from germline, CDR1 is SGHDN and CDR2 is FVKESK. The CDR3 is made up of 11 amino acids. Written as DNA, the CDR3 is TGTGTCAGCAGTCTAGCTAATGAGCAGTTCTTC. It yields the protein CVSSLANEQFF.

This clonotype was detected a few times. The J gene is TRBJ2-7, the V gene TRBV3-1, with D tentatively TRBD2 (5 bases). There are 11 residues in the CDR3. Looked up from germline, CDR1 is LGHDT and CDR2 is YNNKEL (reference sequence). Trimming removed 8 bases from V and 7 bases from J, with 12 bases in between. The CDR3 spells CASYKSGEQYF. CDR3 DNA sequence: TGTGCCAGCTATAAGTCGGGGGAGCAGTACTTC.

The chain links TRBV6-6 to TRBJ2-5; D unclear. Germline-derived CDR1 and CDR2 are MNHNY and SVGAGI (reference sequence). CDR3 size: 16 residues. With 8 bases removed from V and 3 bases from J, the gap between germline ends came to 22 bases. The CDR3 sequence: CASRKDGRRGEETQYF. The DNA for the CDR3 is TGTGCCAGCCGGAAGGACGGACGGAGAGGAGAAGAGACCCAGTACTTC.

A remark on this clonotype: One base away lies a much larger clone, so this may be a sequencing read error. For the CDR3, the DNA is TGTGCCGGCAGTCTGCGGGGGATAAGGTACGAGCAGTACTTC. This translates into CAGSLRGIRYEQYF. The rearrangement links TRBV28 to TRBJ2-7; 7 bases fit TRBD2. Germline CDR1 MDHEN, CDR2 SYDVKM. The CDR3 runs to 14 residues.

The rearrangement links TRBV20-1 to TRBJ2-5; D gene ambiguous. This CDR3 comprises 12 residues. Trimming removed 3 bases at V and 5 bases at J, with 10 bases between. Per germline, CDR1 DFQATT and CDR2 SNEGSKA (reference sequence). In DNA form, the CDR3 reads TGCAGTGCTAGTCCTGACGAGGAGACCCAGTACTTC. It codes for CSASPDEETQYF.

In DNA form, the CDR3 reads TGTGCCAGCAGTGCTCATAGGGACGCCATCTATGGCTACACCTTC. It is translated as CASSAHRDAIYGYTF. The J gene is TRBJ1-2, the V gene TRBV12-3 or TRBV12-4; a weak D match, TRBD1 (5 bases). This CDR3 is built from 15 residues. Trimming took off 5 bases at V and 4 bases at J, with 17 bases between the two ends.

The rearrangement links TRBV5-1 to TRBJ2-5; TRBD1 matches 8 bases. The CDR3 contains 16 residues. Germline trimming cut 2 bases from V and 5 bases from J; bases unmatched to any gene: 11. Germline V CDR1 and CDR2: SGHRS, YFSETQ. CDR3 in DNA: TGCGCCAGCAGCTTCCAGATGGACAGGGCGGTGGAGACCCAGTACTTC. The encoded protein is CASSFQMDRAVETQYF.

V usage is TRBV20-1 and J usage is TRBJ2-5, with D possibly called TRBD1 or TRBD2 (6 bases each). Germline V gene data show CDR1 as DFQATT and CDR2 as SNEGSKA (reference sequence). The CDR3 totals 16 residues. V lost 0 bases to trimming and J lost 4 bases, with 18 bases between them. The CDR3 nucleotides read TGCAGTGCTAGAGATAGCGGCAGGACAGCCAGAGAGACCCAGTACTTC. Its protein is CSARDSGRTARETQYF.

This clonotype was counted between two and nine times. Being one base from a much bigger clone, this may be a read error. The rearrangement joins TRBV6-6 to TRBJ1-1; 7 positions match TRBD1. The CDR3 covers 13 residues. V trimming: 7 bases; J trimming: 3 bases; junction bases outside the gene matches: 5. Germline-derived CDR1 and CDR2 are MNHNY and SVGAGI (reference sequence). This CDR3 reads CASIPDRDTEAFF. The CDR3, as DNA: TGTGCCAGCATCCCCGACAGGGACACTGAAGCTTTCTTT.